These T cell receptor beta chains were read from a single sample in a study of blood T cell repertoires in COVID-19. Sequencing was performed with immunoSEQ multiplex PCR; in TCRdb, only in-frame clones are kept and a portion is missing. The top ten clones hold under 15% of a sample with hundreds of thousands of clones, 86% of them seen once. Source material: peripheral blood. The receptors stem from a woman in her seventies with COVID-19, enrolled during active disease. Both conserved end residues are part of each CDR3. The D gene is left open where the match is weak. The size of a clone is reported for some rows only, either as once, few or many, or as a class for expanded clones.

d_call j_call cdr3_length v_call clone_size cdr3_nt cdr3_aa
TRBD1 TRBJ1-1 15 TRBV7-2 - TGTGCCAGCAGCTTAATGGACAGGGTAGGGACTGAAGCTTTCTTT CASSLMDRVGTEAFF
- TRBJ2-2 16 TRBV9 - TGTGCCAGCAGCGTAGGGTCCCTAGCGTACACCGGGGAGCTGTTTTTT CASSVGSLAYTGELFF
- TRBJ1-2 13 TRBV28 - TGTGCCAGCAGCCCGGTAGGACAATACGGCTACACCTTC CASSPVGQYGYTF
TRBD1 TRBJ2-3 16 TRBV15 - TGTGCCACCAGCAGGGGACAGGGTGTGGGCACAGATACGCAGTATTTT CATSRGQGVGTDTQYF
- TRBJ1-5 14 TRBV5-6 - TGTGCCAGCAGCTTGTCAGGGAACAATCAGCCCCAGCATTTT CASSLSGNNQPQHF
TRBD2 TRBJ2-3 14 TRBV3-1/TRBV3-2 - TGTGCCAGCAGCCGCTCGGGAGGGCGGGATACGCAGTATTTT CASSRSGGRDTQYF
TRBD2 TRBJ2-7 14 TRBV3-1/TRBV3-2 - TGTGCCAGCAGCCTTAGCGGGGGCGCCTACGAGCAGTACTTC CASSLSGGAYEQYF
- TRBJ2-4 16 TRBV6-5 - TGTGCCAGCAGTTATTCGGGGGGCTTAGCCAAAAACATTCAGTACTTC CASSYSGGLAKNIQYF
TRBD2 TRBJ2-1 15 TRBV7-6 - TGTGCCAGCAGCTTCGGGACTAGCTTCCGTAATGAGCAGTTCTTC CASSFGTSFRNEQFF
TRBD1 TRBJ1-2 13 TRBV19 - TGTGCCAGTAGCGATACAGGGGCGGATGGCTACACCTTC CASSDTGADGYTF
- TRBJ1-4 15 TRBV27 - TGTGCCAGCAGTTTAGGACTCCCCTGGGCAGACGGACTGTTTTTT CASSLGLPWADGLFF
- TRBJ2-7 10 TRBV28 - TGTGCCAATTCGGGCTACGAGCAGTACTTC CANSGYEQYF
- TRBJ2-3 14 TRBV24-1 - TGTGCCACCAGTGATCCGAGGGGGGGAAATACGCAGTATTTT CATSDPRGGNTQYF
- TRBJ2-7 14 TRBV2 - TGTGCCAGCAGTGACGTCTCCGTAACCTACGAGCAGTACTTC CASSDVSVTYEQYF
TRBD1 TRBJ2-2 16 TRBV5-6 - TGTGCCAGCAGCTTCATTACAGGGGGAGGCACCGGGGAGCTGTTTTTT CASSFITGGGTGELFF
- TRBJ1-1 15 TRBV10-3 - TGTGCCATCAGTGAGTCTGGGGGGGAGAACACTGAAGCTTTCTTT CAISESGGENTEAFF
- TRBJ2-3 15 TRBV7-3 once TGTGCCAGCAGCTATGGATGGGCTAGCACAGATACGCAGTATTTT CASSYGWASTDTQYF
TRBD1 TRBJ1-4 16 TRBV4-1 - TGCGCCAGCAGCCAACCCGGGACAGGGTTCCATGAAAAACTGTTTTTT CASSQPGTGFHEKLFF
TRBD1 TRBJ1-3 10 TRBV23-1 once TGCGCCACCCAGGGGGCCCAGATATATTTT CATQGAQIYF
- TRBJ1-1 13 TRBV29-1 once TGCAGCGCAATGACAGGTAGGGACACTGAAGCTTTCTTT CSAMTGRDTEAFF
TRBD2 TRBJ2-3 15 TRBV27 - TGTGCCAGTCACCCCGGGACTAGCGGAAGAGATACGCAGTATTTT CASHPGTSGRDTQYF
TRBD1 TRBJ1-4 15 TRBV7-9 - TGTGCCAGCAGCCCAGCCGGGACAGCGACCCAAAAACTGTTTTTT CASSPAGTATQKLFF
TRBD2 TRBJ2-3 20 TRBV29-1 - TGCAGCGTCGCGGGTCGACAAGGGTCCATAGGACTAGCGGGGGGGGATACGCAGTATTTT CSVAGRQGSIGLAGGDTQYF
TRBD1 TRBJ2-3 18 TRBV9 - TGTGCCAGCAGCGCGATTGGGCTACTGACAGGGGTGGCAGATACGCAGTATTTT CASSAIGLLTGVADTQYF
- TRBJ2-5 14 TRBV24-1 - TGTGCCACCAGTGCCTTTAGCGGCCAAGAGACCCAGTACTTC CATSAFSGQETQYF
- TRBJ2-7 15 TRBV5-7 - TGTGCCAGCAGTTGGCGACTCTCGGAGGCCTACGAGCAGTACTTC CASSWRLSEAYEQYF
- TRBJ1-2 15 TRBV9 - TGTGCCAGCAGCGTAGGAAGGAGAGACTGGTATGGCTACACCTTC CASSVGRRDWYGYTF
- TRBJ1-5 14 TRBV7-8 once TGTGCCAGCAGCTTAAGGAGGGGAAATCAGCCCCAGCATTTT CASSLRRGNQPQHF
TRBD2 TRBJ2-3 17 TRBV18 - TGTGCCAGCTCCCCAATACTAGCGGGGGGGCGCACAGATACGCAGTATTTT CASSPILAGGRTDTQYF
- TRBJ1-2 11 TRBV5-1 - TGCGCCAGCCGATCGGACTATGGCTACACCTTC CASRSDYGYTF
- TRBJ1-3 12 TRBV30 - TGTGCCTGGAGTGTACAGGCAAACACCATATATTTT CAWSVQANTIYF
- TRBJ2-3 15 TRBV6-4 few TGTGCCAGCAGTGATGTCGGGACTTCCATGGATACGCAGTATTTT CASSDVGTSMDTQYF
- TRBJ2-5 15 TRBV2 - TGTGCCAGCAGTGAAGCGCTTGGAGGGTGGGAGACCCAGTACTTC CASSEALGGWETQYF
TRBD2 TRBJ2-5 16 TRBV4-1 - TGCGCCAGCAGCCCCATGGGACTAGCAGAACAAGAGACCCAGTACTTC CASSPMGLAEQETQYF
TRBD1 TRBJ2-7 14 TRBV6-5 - TGTGCCAGCAGGAGTGACATACAGGGGTACGAGCAGTACTTC CASRSDIQGYEQYF
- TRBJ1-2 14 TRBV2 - TGTGCCAGCAGTCCCCAGGTAGCGAACTATGGCTACACCTTC CASSPQVANYGYTF
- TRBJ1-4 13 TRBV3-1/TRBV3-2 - TGTGCAAGCAGTGGAGGCTTTAATGAAAAACTGTTTTTT CASSGGFNEKLFF
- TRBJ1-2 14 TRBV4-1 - TGCGCCAGCAGCCAAGTGAGGCCGGATTATGGCTACACCTTC CASSQVRPDYGYTF
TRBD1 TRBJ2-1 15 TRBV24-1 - TGTGCCACCAGTGACTCAGGGGGCCTCTACAATGAGCAGTTCTTC CATSDSGGLYNEQFF
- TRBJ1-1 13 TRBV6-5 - TGTGCCAGCAGTTTACAGGTTTACACTGAAGCTTTCTTT CASSLQVYTEAFF
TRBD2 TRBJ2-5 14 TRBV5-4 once TGTGCCAGTCAACGCGGGGGGCCTAGGGAGACCCAGTACTTC CASQRGGPRETQYF
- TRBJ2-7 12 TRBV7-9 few TGTGCCAGCAGCTCTACCTCCTACGAGCAGTACTTC CASSSTSYEQYF
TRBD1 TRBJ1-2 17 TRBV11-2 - TGTGCCAGCAGCGGGATTAACACAGGGGGGTTCAACTATGGCTACACCTTC CASSGINTGGFNYGYTF
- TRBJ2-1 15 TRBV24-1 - TGTGCCACCCCGATAGCCCGCGGGTCCTACAATGAGCAGTTCTTC CATPIARGSYNEQFF
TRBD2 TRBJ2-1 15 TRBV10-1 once TGCGCCAGCAGTGAGGCGCTAGCGGGGTTCGGTGAGCAGTTCTTC CASSEALAGFGEQFF
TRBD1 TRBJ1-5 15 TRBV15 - TGTGCCTCCCGACAGGGAAGATATAGCAATCAGCCCCAGCATTTT CASRQGRYSNQPQHF
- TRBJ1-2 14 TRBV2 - TGTGCCAGCAGTGAAGGTCCCAGGGCCTATGGCTACACCTTC CASSEGPRAYGYTF
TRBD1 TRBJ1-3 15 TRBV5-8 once TGTGCCAGCAGCCACGGGACAGCCTCTGGAAACACCATATATTTT CASSHGTASGNTIYF
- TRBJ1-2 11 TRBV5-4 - TGTGCCAGCAGCTTGGGGGAGGGCTACACCTTC CASSLGEGYTF
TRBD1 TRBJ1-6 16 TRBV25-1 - TGTGCCAGCCGTAAAAGGGCCACAGGGGGGGATTCACCCCTCCACTTT CASRKRATGGDSPLHF
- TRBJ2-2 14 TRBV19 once TGTGCCAGTAGTATATCCAGAAACACCGGGGAGCTGTTTTTT CASSISRNTGELFF